This T cell receptor (beta chain) was captured by sequencing in a study of blood T cell repertoires in COVID-19 (dated by TCRdb to between 2020 and 2021). Looking at the study overall: Samples covering the acute and convalescent phases of COVID-19 were provided by collaborators in the United States, Italy and Spain. The samples were drawn from two sources: the first 160 participants of the ongoing ImmuneRACE study, and 1,254 subjects contributed by 6 global collaborators. The material from the prospective study consisted of cDNA or gDNA derived from T cells, B-cell-depleted T cells, or PBMCs. Nearly every sample came with metadata listing a de-identified subject ID, COVID-19 status, age in years and sex. Where available, HLA class I and class II types were taken from metadata supplied by the sample provider and were not determined by assay-based typing. The repertoires were released in a freely available public database intended as a resource for research on the immune response to SARS-CoV-2. Deeply sampled blood TCRbeta repertoires from subjects exposed to, actively infected with, or recovered from COVID-19 were included in the dataset. Broad study findings and their caveats: The quantity of clinical and demographic metadata differed by source and by participant and was supplied without curation.

TCRbeta CDR3 regions were amplified from genomic DNA by means of the immunoSEQ Assay, a bias-controlled multiplex PCR. In the original analysis: The number of nucleated cells in each sample was estimated from the amplification of reference gene primers within the assay. To quantify the absolute abundance of each unique TCRbeta CDR3 rearrangement, sequence reads were collapsed and filtered. Productive Simpson clonality was computed per sample as the square root of Simpson's diversity index over productive rearrangements. Entries here come from immuneACCESS through TCRdb and include only in-frame sequences with V and J called. Some clones fail to appear in such tables; in the studies checked, an unresolved V gene covers under half of the shortfall, and the cause of the remainder is unknown. V, J and clone size were drawn from that table, and D and trimming were deduced from the DNA. Here the sample has around 28,000 clones; 70% to 90% occur a single time. Less than 20% of the sample rests with the top ten.

As for this clone: The antigen it recognizes is unknown. Qualities for individual bases were not recorded, and no much larger clone is one base off.

The collaborating institutions used their own protocols to collect whole blood in K2EDTA tubes. Collaborator samples were shipped for TCRbeta analysis as frozen whole blood, isolated PBMCs, or DNA extracted from either sample type. Including the terminal cysteine and phenylalanine, the CDR3 comprises 11 residues. Only CDR3 DNA is held: 33 bases, read in frame from base 1. V lost 5 bases and J lost 9 bases; the stretch between them is 8 bases long. In the germline V gene (reference sequence), CDR1 corresponds to LNHDA and CDR2 to SQIVND. This sequence uses TRBV19 and TRBJ1-5; the D gene cannot be named for sure. The specimen was peripheral blood. This TCR came from a human donor in a cohort sampled during active COVID-19. The CDR3 loop reads CASSSVGPQHF. The DNA sequence is TGTGCCAGTAGTTCGGTCGGGCCCCAGCATTTT.